The 15 T cell receptor beta chains given below trace back to one sample, sequenced in a study of T cells after yellow fever vaccination. TCRdb called the 5' RACE reads again in MiXCR, with one record for every CDR3 protein. The data show fewer than 450,000 distinct CDR3 sequences, with 3% to 4.5% seen just once and approximately 25% held by the top ten. The input for sequencing was PBMCs, taken 5 days after the yellow fever booster vaccination. The source of these receptors is a young man who received the YFV17D yellow fever vaccine.

V is TRBV20-1 and J is TRBJ2-2; D might be TRBD2 (6 bases). Germline V gives CDR1 DFQATT, CDR2 SNEGSKA (reference sequence). V was shortened by 6 bases and J by 7 bases, with 18 bases between the two germline ends. The CDR3 contains 14 residues. The CDR3 DNA sequence: TGCAGTGCGGCCGGGGGTGGTCCTATCGGGGAGCTGTTTTTT. Translation gives CSAAGGGPIGELFF.

This clonotype was counted between two and nine times. This chain joins TRBV19 and TRBJ1-1; no reliable D call. With 3 bases removed from V and 6 bases from J, the gap between germline ends came to 8 bases. The CDR3 is made up of 12 amino acids. CDR1 and CDR2 (germline): LNHDA, SQIVND (reference sequence). Here the CDR3 DNA reads TGTGCCAGTAGTATTGCGCAGGCTGAAGCTTTCTTT. Protein sequence: CASSIAQAEAFF.

The chain carries TRBV6-6 and TRBJ1-4; TRBD1 is a possible D gene (6 bases). CDR1 and CDR2 (germline): MNHNY, SVGAGI (reference sequence). The CDR3 runs 13 residues. The germline V and J ends were trimmed by 4 bases and 11 bases, with 14 bases remaining between them. The CDR3 DNA reads as TGTGCCAGCAGTTCGGGGGGCTCTTGGAAACTGTTTTTT. This sequence encodes CASSSGGSWKLFF.

For the CDR3, the DNA is TGCGCCAGCAGCCTGGGAGGGCGGGGGAGCACAGATACGCAGTATTTT. Its translation is CASSLGGRGSTDTQYF. V and J are TRBV5-1 and TRBJ2-3, with 7 nucleotides matching TRBD2. The CDR3 loop spans 16 amino acids. Trimming at V came to 4 bases and at J to 0 bases, leaving 8 bases not matched to a gene. Germline CDR1 reads SGHRS; CDR2 reads YFSETQ.

This clonotype has more than one count but fewer than ten. V and J are TRBV28 and TRBJ2-1; D uncertain. V lost 6 bases and J 3 bases, leaving 9 bases between the germline ends. CDR1 MDHEN and CDR2 SYDVKM come from the germline V gene. CDR3 length equals 13 residues. As DNA, the CDR3 is TGTGCCAGCAGATCCACCCTCTACAATGAGCAGTTCTTC. Translating it yields CASRSTLYNEQFF.

This clonotype was found many times. The gene calls are TRBV12-3 or TRBV12-4 and TRBJ1-3; D not certain. This CDR3 is built from 11 residues. Trimming stripped 5 bases from V and 11 bases from J, with 10 bases between. DNA for the CDR3: TGTGCCAGCAGTCTCGAGTTCCCCATATATTTT. This gives the protein CASSLEFPIYF.

The V gene is TRBV5-7, the J gene TRBJ1-6; D unclear. TRBV5-7 qualifies as an ORF whose function is uncertain. The V gene lost 0 bases and the J gene lost 8 bases, with 18 bases spanning the gap. The CDR3 sequence is 17 residues long. The CDR3 region is CASSLEIVRRSDSPLHF. CDR3 in DNA: TGTGCCAGCAGCTTGGAGATAGTCAGGAGATCGGATTCACCCCTCCACTTT.

The V and J genes are TRBV20-1 and TRBJ2-7; 7 bases fit TRBD1. Trimming took 7 bases from V and 3 from J; bases not matched to a gene: 12. CDR1 is DFQATT, CDR2 SNEGSKA, per germline (reference sequence). This CDR3 contains 14 residues. CDR3 sequence reads: CSVKWGTVFYEQYV. For the CDR3, the DNA is TGCAGTGTTAAGTGGGGGACAGTGTTCTACGAGCAGTACGTC.

V is TRBV4-2 and J is TRBJ2-7, with TRBD1 identical over 9 bases. The CDR3 sequence is 18 residues long. Germline values: CDR1 LGHNA, CDR2 YNFKEQ. Losses at the gene ends were 4 bases for V and 4 bases for J; bases not matched to a gene: 17. CDR3 region: CASSLSGTGTLPGYEQYV. CDR3 DNA: TGTGCCAGCAGCCTATCCGGGACAGGGACCTTACCAGGTTACGAGCAGTACGTC.

This clonotype was recorded many times. This rearrangement joins TRBV18 to TRBJ2-3, with D hard to call. Germline CDR1 and CDR2: KGHSH and LQKENI. V was clipped by 2 bases and J by 4 bases, with 4 bases between them. The CDR3 is 12 amino acids. CDR3 DNA sequence: TGTGCCAGCTCACCAGTCCCAGATACGCAGTATTTT. Amino acids: CASSPVPDTQYF.

This rearrangement joins TRBV10-2 to TRBJ1-2; 8 positions agree with TRBD1. The germline gives CDR1 WSHSY, CDR2 SAAADI. CDR3 size: 17 residues. V trimming: 0 bases; J trimming: 4 bases; junction bases outside the gene matches: 10. The CDR3 nucleotides are TGCGCCAGCAGTGAGTCGCCGGGACAGGATACTTCCTATGGCTACACCTTC. Protein sequence: CASSESPGQDTSYGYTF.

This clonotype was detected a few times. The gene calls are TRBV5-1 and TRBJ1-2; 8 bases are shared with TRBD1. Germline V gene sequence: CDR1 SGHRS, CDR2 YFSETQ. V was pared by 4 bases and J by 8 bases, with 10 bases of the junction left unmatched. The length of the CDR3 is 14 residues. The CDR3 nucleotides are TGCGCCAGCAGCCCGGACTGGACAGGGAAAGGCTACACCTTC. Its translation: CASSPDWTGKGYTF.

In its sample, this clonotype was seen many times. V is TRBV29-1 and J is TRBJ2-5; 7 nucleotides line up with TRBD1. The trim removed 6 bases at V and 5 bases at J, leaving 9 bases unmatched. The CDR3 consists of 13 residues. CDR1 SQVTM and CDR2 ANQGSEA come from the germline V gene. CDR3 residues: CSVPKGGLETQYF. The CDR3 coding sequence is TGCAGCGTCCCTAAAGGGGGCTTGGAGACCCAGTACTTC. The full variable domain, in which reference TRBV29-1 and TRBJ2-5 provide the parts outside the CDR3, is SAVISQKPSRDICQRGTSLTIQCQVDSQVTMMFWYRQQPGQSLTLIATANQGSEATYESGFVIDKFPISRPNLTFSTLTVSNMSPEDSSIYLCSVPKGGLETQYFGPGTRLLVL.

This clonotype showed up many times. The chain joins TRBV27 to TRBJ1-4, with no clear D. Trimming pared 5 bases from V and 0 bases from J, leaving 10 bases between. Germline CDR1 and CDR2: MNHEY and SMNVEV (reference sequence). The CDR3 totals 15 residues. The CDR3 reads CASSPSPATNEKLFF. The DNA for the CDR3 is TGTGCCAGCAGTCCCTCGCCAGCAACTAATGAAAAACTGTTTTTT.

This clonotype has just a few counts. J is TRBJ2-2 and V is TRBV7-2, with 9 positions matching TRBD1. The germline V gene has CDR1 SGHTA and CDR2 FQGNSA. The CDR3 loop spans 13 amino acids. V lost 6 bases and J lost 4; bases outside the gene matches: 0. CDR3 nucleotide sequence: TGTGCCAGCAGGACAGGGGGCACCGGGGAGCTGTTTTTT. This sequence encodes CASRTGGTGELFF.